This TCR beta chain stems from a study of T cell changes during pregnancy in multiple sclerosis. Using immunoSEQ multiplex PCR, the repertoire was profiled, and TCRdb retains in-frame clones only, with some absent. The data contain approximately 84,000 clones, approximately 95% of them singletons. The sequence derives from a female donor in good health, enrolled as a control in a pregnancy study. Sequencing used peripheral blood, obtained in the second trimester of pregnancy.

The CDR3 loop reads CASRTRGATNEKLFF. The CDR3 DNA reads TGCGCCAGCAGGACAAGGGGTGCAACTAATGAAAAACTGTTTTTT. V is TRBV5-1 and J is TRBJ1-4; tentative D call: TRBD1 (5 bases). V was trimmed by 5 bases and J by 0 bases, leaving 11 bases between them. Germline values: CDR1 SGHRS, CDR2 YFSETQ. This CDR3 has 15 amino acids. The whole variable domain, filled in from reference TRBV5-1 and TRBJ1-4, reads KAGVTQTPRYLIKTRGQQVTLSCSPISGHRSVSWYQQTPGQGLQFLFEYFSETQRNKGNFPGRFSGRQFSNSRSEMNVSTLELGDSALYLCASRTRGATNEKLFFGSGTQLSVL.